Below, 10 T cell receptor beta chains from the same sample are listed, as sequenced in a study of blood T cell repertoires in COVID-19 (dated by TCRdb to the early 2020s). The library was generated by the immunoSEQ multiplex PCR assay. TCRdb mirrors the immuneACCESS table, restricted to in-frame sequences. Some clones are absent from its copies; in checked studies, under half trace to an unresolved V gene, and the reason for the others is unknown. The sample table contains 200,000 or so clones; only one count was recorded for around 84% of them. Roughly 4.1% of the sample is held by the ten biggest clonotypes. Material: peripheral blood. Receptors were obtained from a man aged 45-60 years with acute or convalescent COVID-19.

About this clone: This specimen includes other DNA sequences encoding the same CDR3. The chain combines TRBV18 with TRBJ1-5, with 7 positions matching TRBD1. V lost 3 bases, J lost 4 bases, and 0 bases stayed unmatched. Germline V gene lookup returns CDR1 KGHSH and CDR2 LQKENI. The CDR3 contains 13 residues. The CDR3 DNA follows: TGTGCCAGCTCACCGACAGGGAATCAGCCCCAGCATTTT. This gives the protein CASSPTGNQPQHF. Using reference TRBV18 and TRBJ1-5 for the parts outside the CDR3, the full variable domain is NAGVMQNPRHLVRRRGQEARLRCSPMKGHSHVYWYRQLPEEGLKFMVYLQKENIIDESGMPKERFSAEFPKEGPSILRIQQVVRGDSAAYFCASSPTGNQPQHFGDGTRLSIL.

The chain couples TRBV18 to TRBJ1-2, with 9 nucleotides matching TRBD1. The germline CDR1 and CDR2 sequences are KGHSH and LQKENI. With V trimmed by 0 bases and J by 5 bases, 7 bases remained unmatched. The CDR3 extends over 16 amino acids. This CDR3 is CASSPPGTGSGYGYTF. In nucleotides, the CDR3 is TGTGCCAGCTCACCACCGGGGACAGGGTCGGGATATGGCTACACCTTC.

The CDR3 nucleotides read TGTGCCAGCAGAGCCCAAACTGGGGCCAACGTCCTGACTTTC. Translating gives CASRAQTGANVLTF. V and J are TRBV5-5 and TRBJ2-6; no firm D call. Germline V gene data show CDR1 as SGHKS and CDR2 as YYEKEE (reference sequence). The CDR3 contains 14 residues. Trimming shortened V by 5 bases and J by 2 bases, and 8 bases separated the two germline ends. Together with reference TRBV5-5 and TRBJ2-6, the CDR3 gives the full variable domain: DAGVTQSPTHLIKTRGQQVTLRCSPISGHKSVSWYQQVLGQGPQFIFQYYEKEERGRGNFPDRFSARQFPNYSSELNVNALLLGDSALYLCASRAQTGANVLTFGAGSRLTVL.

The chain joins TRBV23-1 to TRBJ2-3, with D possibly being TRBD2 (5 bases). TRBV23-1 is identified as an open reading frame with a role that is uncertain. V shed 0 bases and J shed 1 base, with 8 bases lying between them. CDR3 length: 15 residues. The CDR3 DNA reads TGCGCCAGCAGTCAATCGTCCGGGGGCACAGATACGCAGTATTTT. Protein product: CASSQSSGGTDTQYF.

This clone was seen a few times. The genes are TRBV13 and TRBJ1-6, with 7 bases matching TRBD1. Germline V CDR1 and CDR2: PRHDT, FYEKMQ (reference sequence). The CDR3 runs 13 residues. Trimming removed 5 bases from V and 11 bases from J; junction bases left unmatched: 6. The CDR3 nucleotides read TGTGCCAGCAGCCTCCCTACAGGGGCACCCCTCCACTTT. It yields the protein CASSLPTGAPLHF.

In its sample, this clone was seen a few times. The CDR3, as DNA: TGCGCCAGCAGCACGGGACAGACCTCTAACTATGGCTACACCTTC. It yields the protein CASSTGQTSNYGYTF. This chain links TRBV5-1 with TRBJ1-2, with TRBD1 identical over 7 bases. CDR1 and CDR2 (germline): SGHRS, YFSETQ. Unmatched junction bases numbered 6, after V lost 4 bases and J lost 0 bases. This CDR3 is built from 15 residues.

V is TRBV30 and J is TRBJ1-5; D might be TRBD1 (6 bases). The CDR3 length is 18 residues. V lost 4 bases to trimming and J lost 0 bases, with 22 bases between them. Germline values: CDR1 GTSNPN, CDR2 SVGIG (reference sequence). CDR3: CAWTPGTSLGYSNQPQHF. The DNA of the CDR3 is TGTGCCTGGACTCCCGGGACATCACTCGGCTATAGCAATCAGCCCCAGCATTTT.

This clone was counted a few times. This chain uses TRBV19 with TRBJ1-5, with 7 bases that match TRBD1. The length of the CDR3 is 16 residues. V shed 4 bases, J shed 0 bases, and the junction held 6 bases outside the gene matches. CDR1 is LNHDA, CDR2 SQIVND, per germline (reference sequence). This CDR3 reads CASSRGTVNSNQPQHF. Here the CDR3 DNA reads TGTGCCAGTAGTAGGGGGACAGTCAATAGCAATCAGCCCCAGCATTTT.

The CDR3 DNA reads as TGTGCCAGCAGTCGAGAGTGGTCACCCCTCCACTTT. It codes for CASSREWSPLHF. The V gene is TRBV11-2, the J gene TRBJ1-6; D unresolved. The germline V and J ends were trimmed by 6 bases and 10 bases, with 10 bases remaining between them. Germline CDR1 reads SGHAT; CDR2 reads FQNNGV. This CDR3 has 12 amino acids. Using reference TRBV11-2 and TRBJ1-6 for the parts outside the CDR3, the full variable domain is EAGVAQSPRYKIIEKRQSVAFWCNPISGHATLYWYQQILGQGPKLLIQFQNNGVVDDSQLPKDRFSAERLKGVDSTLKIQPAKLEDSAVYLCASSREWSPLHFGNGTRLTVT.

This clone turned up a few times. The V gene is TRBV3-1 (or the pseudogene TRBV3-2), the J gene TRBJ1-3; D not resolved. V gave up 0 bases and J gave up 4 bases, with 7 bases separating them. This CDR3 has 14 amino acids. Germline CDR1 LGHDT, CDR2 YNNKEL (reference sequence). The chain's CDR3 is CASSQDHQGNTIYF. Here the CDR3 DNA reads TGTGCCAGCAGCCAAGATCACCAGGGAAACACCATATATTTT.